The TCR beta chain described here comes from a study of technical replicates of blood from a few donors. Sequencing used immunoSEQ multiplex PCR; TCRdb keeps in-frame clones, though not all of them. The sample includes under 85,000 clones, roughly 92% of them seen just once. Material for sequencing was T cells isolated from PBMCs. The source of this sequence is a human donor in good health.

The CDR3 is CASRLQGITDTQYF. The CDR3 region has the DNA TGTGCCAGCAGGTTACAGGGGATCACAGATACGCAGTATTTT. The chain joins TRBV28 to TRBJ2-3, with 7 bases fitting TRBD1. The V segment lost 6 bases and the J segment 2 bases; nucleotides outside the gene matches: 5. CDR1 MDHEN and CDR2 SYDVKM come from the germline V gene. The CDR3 consists of 14 residues. The full variable domain, its missing parts supplied by reference TRBV28 and TRBJ2-3, is DVKVTQSSRYLVKRTGEKVFLECVQDMDHENMFWYRQDPGLGLRLIYFSYDVKMKEKGDIPEGYSVSREKKERFSLILESASTNQTSMYLCASRLQGITDTQYFGPGTRLTVL.